This TCR beta chain was identified during a study of T cells in Graves' hyperthyroidism and ophthalmopathy. Any patient presenting with uncontrolled infection, other autoimmune disease, pregnancy or lactation was left out. This clonotype was seen at least ten times. Germline CDR1 is MGHDK and CDR2 is SYGVNS. This CDR3 is built from 14 residues. Trimming shortened V by 1 base and J by 0 bases, and 7 bases separated the two germline ends. The investigators amplified TCR beta CDR3 regions from RNA transcripts. With the HTBI primer set, the TCR CDR3 went through a first round of RT-PCR. TCRdb fed the multiplex PCR reads into MiXCR, producing one record per CDR3 protein. This repertoire shows 800,000 or so distinct CDR3 sequences, 35% to 45% found once; its top ten account for approximately 10%.

The V and J genes are TRBV25-1 and TRBJ2-7; no clear D. Sequences were obtained from blood. This TCR derives from a man aged 18 to 29 with Graves' hyperthyroidism. CDR3 residues: CASSESGVSYEQYF. As DNA, the CDR3 is TGTGCCAGCAGTGAATCTGGCGTCTCCTACGAGCAGTACTTC.